This T cell receptor beta chain was profiled in a study of T cells in Graves' hyperthyroidism and ophthalmopathy. Overall study context: Any treatment followed the collection of peripheral blood at initial diagnosis.

Study results and limitations: Most thyroid clonotypes with frequency above 0.001 were detected in blood.

With 2 bases removed from V and 0 bases from J, the gap between germline ends came to 9 bases. This CDR3 is 14 amino acids long. CDR1 is GTSNPN and CDR2 is SVGIG in the germline V gene (reference sequence). Amplified TCR beta CDR3 regions came from RNA transcripts. An initial round of RT-PCR targeting the TCR CDR3 relied on the HTBI primer set. TCRdb reanalysed the multiplex PCR reads using MiXCR and keeps one entry per CDR3 protein. This sample has approximately 430,000 distinct CDR3 sequences, with around 16% found just once. This clonotype appeared a few times. Its antigen is unidentified. This receptor was identified in a woman between 18 and 30 years old with Graves' hyperthyroidism. The sequenced sample was blood. This sequence joins TRBV30 and TRBJ2-3; no clear D. The CDR3 DNA follows: TGTGCCTGGAGTAGAGTAGCTAGCACAGATACGCAGTATTTT. As protein: CAWSRVASTDTQYF.